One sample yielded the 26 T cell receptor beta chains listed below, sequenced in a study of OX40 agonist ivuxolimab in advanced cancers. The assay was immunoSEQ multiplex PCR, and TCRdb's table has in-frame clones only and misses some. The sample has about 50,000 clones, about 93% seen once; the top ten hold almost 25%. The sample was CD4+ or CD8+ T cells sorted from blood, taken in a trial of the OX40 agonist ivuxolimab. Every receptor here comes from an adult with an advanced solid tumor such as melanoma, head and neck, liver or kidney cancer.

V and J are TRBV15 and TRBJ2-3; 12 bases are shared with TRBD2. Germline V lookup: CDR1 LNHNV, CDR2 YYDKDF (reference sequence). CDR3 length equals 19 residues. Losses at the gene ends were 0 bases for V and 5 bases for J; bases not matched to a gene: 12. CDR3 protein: CATSRDLASGREVQDTQYF. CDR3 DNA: TGTGCCACCAGCAGAGATTTGGCTAGCGGGAGGGAAGTTCAAGATACGCAGTATTTT.

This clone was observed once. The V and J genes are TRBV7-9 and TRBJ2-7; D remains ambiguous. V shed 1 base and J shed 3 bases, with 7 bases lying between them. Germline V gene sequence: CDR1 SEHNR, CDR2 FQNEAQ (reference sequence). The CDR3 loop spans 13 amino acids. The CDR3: CASSLERYYEQYF. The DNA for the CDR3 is TGTGCCAGCAGCTTAGAACGGTACTACGAGCAGTACTTC.

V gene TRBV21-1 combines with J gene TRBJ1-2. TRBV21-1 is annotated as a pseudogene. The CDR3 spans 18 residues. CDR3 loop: CASSKYAGFFNPNYGYTF. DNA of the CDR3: TGTGCCAGCAGCAAATATGCGGGTTTCTTCAACCCTAACTATGGCTACACCTTC.

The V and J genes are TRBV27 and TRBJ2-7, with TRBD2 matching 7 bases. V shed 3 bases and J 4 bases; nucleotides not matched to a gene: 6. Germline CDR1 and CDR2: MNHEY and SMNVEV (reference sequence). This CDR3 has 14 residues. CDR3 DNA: TGTGCCAGCAGTTTCTCGGGACTAACATACGAGCAGTACTTC. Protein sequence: CASSFSGLTYEQYF.

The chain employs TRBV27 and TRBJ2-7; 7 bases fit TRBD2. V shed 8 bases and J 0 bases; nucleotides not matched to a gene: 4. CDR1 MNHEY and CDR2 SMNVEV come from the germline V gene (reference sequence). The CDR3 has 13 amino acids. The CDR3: CASQAGSSYEQYF. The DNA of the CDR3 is TGTGCCAGCCAAGCGGGAAGCTCCTACGAGCAGTACTTC.

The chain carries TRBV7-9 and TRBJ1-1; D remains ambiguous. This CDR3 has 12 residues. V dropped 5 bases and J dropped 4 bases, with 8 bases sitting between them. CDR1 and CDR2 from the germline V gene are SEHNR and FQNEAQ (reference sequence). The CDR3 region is CASSATGTEAFF. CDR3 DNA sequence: TGTGCCAGCAGCGCCACGGGCACTGAAGCTTTCTTT.

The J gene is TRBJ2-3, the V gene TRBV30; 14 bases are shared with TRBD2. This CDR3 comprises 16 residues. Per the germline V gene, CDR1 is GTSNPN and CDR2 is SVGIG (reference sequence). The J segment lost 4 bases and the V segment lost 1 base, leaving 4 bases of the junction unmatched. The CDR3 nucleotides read TGTGCCTGGAGTGAAGGGACTAGCGGGAGTGCAGATACGCAGTATTTT. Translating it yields CAWSEGTSGSADTQYF.

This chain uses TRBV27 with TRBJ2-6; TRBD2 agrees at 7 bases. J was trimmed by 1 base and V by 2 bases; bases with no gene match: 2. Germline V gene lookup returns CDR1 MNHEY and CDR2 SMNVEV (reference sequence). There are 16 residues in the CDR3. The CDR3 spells CASSLGGVSGANVLTF. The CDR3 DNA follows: TGTGCCAGCAGTTTAGGGGGGGTTTCTGGGGCCAACGTCCTGACTTTC.

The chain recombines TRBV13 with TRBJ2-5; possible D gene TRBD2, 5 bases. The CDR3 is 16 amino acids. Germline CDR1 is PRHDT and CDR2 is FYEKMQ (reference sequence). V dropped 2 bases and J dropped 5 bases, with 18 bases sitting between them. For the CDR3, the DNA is TGTGCCAGCAGCTTAATGACGGGAACGGCGGCCGAGACCCAGTACTTC. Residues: CASSLMTGTAAETQYF.

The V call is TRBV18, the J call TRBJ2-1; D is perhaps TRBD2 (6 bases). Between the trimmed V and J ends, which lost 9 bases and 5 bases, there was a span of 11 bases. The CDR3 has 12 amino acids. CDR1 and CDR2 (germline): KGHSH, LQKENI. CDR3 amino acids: CASLGGNNEQFF. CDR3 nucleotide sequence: TGTGCCAGTCTCGGAGGGAACAATGAGCAGTTCTTC.

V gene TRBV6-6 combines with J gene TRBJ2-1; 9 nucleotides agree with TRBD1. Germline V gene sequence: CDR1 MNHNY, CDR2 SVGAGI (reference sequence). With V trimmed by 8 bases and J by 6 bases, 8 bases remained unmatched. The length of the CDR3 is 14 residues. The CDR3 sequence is CASVPGTGFNEQFF. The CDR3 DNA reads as TGTGCCAGCGTACCCGGGACAGGGTTCAATGAGCAGTTCTTC.

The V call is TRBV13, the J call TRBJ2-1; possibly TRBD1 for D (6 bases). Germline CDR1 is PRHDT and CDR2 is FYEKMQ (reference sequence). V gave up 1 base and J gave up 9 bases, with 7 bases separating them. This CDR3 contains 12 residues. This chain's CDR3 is CASSLEGGEQFF. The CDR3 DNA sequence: TGTGCCAGCAGCTTAGAAGGGGGTGAGCAGTTCTTC.

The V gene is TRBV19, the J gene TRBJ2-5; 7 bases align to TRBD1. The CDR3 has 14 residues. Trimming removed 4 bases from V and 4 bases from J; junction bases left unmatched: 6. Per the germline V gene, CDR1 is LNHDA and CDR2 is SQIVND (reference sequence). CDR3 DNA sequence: TGTGCCAGTAGTAGCATACAGGGGCGAGAGACCCAGTACTTC. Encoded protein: CASSSIQGRETQYF.

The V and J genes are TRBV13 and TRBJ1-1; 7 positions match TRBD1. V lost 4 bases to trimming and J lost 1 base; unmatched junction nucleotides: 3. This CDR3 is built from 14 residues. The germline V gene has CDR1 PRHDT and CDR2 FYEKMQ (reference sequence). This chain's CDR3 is CASSYQGGNTEAFF. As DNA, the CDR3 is TGTGCCAGCAGCTATCAGGGGGGGAACACTGAAGCTTTCTTT.

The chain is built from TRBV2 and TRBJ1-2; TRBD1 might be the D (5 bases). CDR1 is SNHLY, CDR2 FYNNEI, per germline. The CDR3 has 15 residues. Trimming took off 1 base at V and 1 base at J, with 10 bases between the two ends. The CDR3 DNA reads TGTGCCAGCAGTGAAGGACAGAGCGTTAACTATGGCTACACCTTC. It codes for CASSEGQSVNYGYTF. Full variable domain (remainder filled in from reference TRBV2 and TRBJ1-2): EPEVTQTPSHQVTQMGQEVILRCVPISNHLYFYWYRQILGQKVEFLVSFYNNEISEKSEIFDDQFSVERPDGSNFTLKIRSTKLEDSAMYFCASSEGQSVNYGYTFGSGTRLTVV.

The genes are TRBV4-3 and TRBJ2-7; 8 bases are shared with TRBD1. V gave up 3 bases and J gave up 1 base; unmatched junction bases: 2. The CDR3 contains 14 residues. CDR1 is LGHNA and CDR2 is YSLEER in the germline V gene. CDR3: CASSHNRGSYEQYF. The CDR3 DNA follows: TGCGCCAGCAGCCATAACAGGGGGTCCTACGAGCAGTACTTC.

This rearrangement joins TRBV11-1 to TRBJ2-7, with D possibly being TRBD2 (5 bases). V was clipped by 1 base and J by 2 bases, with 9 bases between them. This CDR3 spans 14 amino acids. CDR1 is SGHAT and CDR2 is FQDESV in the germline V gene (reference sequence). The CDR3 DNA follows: TGTGCCAGCAGCTTAGATGACTATACCTACGAGCAGTACTTC. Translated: CASSLDDYTYEQYF. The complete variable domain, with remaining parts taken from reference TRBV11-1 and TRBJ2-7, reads EAEVAQSPRYKITEKSQAVAFWCDPISGHATLYWYRQILGQGPELLVQFQDESVVDDSQLPKDRFSAERLKGVDSTLKIQPAELGDSAMYLCASSLDDYTYEQYFGPGTRLTVT.

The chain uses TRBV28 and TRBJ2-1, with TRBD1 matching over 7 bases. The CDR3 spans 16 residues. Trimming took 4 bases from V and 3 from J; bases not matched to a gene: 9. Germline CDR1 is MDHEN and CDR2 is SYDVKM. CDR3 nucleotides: TGTGCCAGCAGTTCTTCCGGGACAGAAAACTACAATGAGCAGTTCTTC. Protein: CASSSSGTENYNEQFF.

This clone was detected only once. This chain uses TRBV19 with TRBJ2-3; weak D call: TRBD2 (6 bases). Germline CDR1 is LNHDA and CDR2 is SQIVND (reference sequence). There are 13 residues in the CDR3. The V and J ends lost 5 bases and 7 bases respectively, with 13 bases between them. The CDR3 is CASSGGTVNTQYF. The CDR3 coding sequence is TGTGCCAGTAGTGGGGGGACGGTTAATACGCAGTATTTT.

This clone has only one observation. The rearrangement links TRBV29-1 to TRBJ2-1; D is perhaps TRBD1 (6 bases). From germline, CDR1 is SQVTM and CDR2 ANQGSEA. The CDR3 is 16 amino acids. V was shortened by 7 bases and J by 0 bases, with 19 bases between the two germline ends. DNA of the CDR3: TGCAGCGCTGGGGGCAGCGTCAAAAGCTCCTACAATGAGCAGTTCTTC. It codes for CSAGGSVKSSYNEQFF.

CDR3 residues: CASSIGDYTEAFF. The CDR3 DNA sequence: TGTGCCAGCAGCATAGGGGATTACACTGAAGCTTTCTTT. This chain joins TRBV9 and TRBJ1-1; a possible D gene is TRBD1 (5 bases). Germline CDR1 is SGDLS and CDR2 is YYNGEE. The CDR3 is 13 amino acids. Trimming shortened V by 4 bases and J by 3 bases, and 10 bases separated the two germline ends.

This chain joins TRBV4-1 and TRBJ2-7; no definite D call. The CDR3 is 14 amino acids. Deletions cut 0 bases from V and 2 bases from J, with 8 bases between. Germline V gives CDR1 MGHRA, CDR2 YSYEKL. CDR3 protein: CASSQERTAYEQYF. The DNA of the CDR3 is TGCGCCAGCAGCCAAGAAAGAACGGCCTACGAGCAGTACTTC.

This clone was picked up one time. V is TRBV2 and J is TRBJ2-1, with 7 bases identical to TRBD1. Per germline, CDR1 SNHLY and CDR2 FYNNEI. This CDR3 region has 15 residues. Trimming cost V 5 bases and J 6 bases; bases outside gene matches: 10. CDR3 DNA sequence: TGTGCCAGCAGTCGGCGACAGGGCCCCTTCAATGAGCAGTTCTTC. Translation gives CASSRRQGPFNEQFF.

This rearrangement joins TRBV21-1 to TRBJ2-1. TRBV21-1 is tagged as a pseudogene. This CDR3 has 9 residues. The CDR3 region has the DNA TGTGCCAGGGGGGATGAGCAGTTCTTC. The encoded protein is CARGDEQFF.

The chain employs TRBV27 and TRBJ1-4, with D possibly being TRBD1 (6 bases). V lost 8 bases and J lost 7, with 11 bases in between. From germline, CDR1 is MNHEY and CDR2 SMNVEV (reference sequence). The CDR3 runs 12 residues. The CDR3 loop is CASGRGGEKLFF. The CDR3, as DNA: TGTGCCAGCGGCAGGGGTGGTGAAAAACTGTTTTTT.

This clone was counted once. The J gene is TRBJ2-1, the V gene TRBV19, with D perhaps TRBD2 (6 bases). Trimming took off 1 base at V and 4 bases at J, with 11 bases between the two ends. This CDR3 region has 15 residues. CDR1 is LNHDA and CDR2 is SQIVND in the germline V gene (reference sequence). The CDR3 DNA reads TGTGCCAGTAGTATAGCGGGAGTGGGGTACAATGAGCAGTTCTTC. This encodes CASSIAGVGYNEQFF.